This record concerns one T cell receptor (beta chain) sequence. Its antigen is not identified. Sequencing used immunoSEQ multiplex PCR; TCRdb keeps in-frame clones, though not all of them. In the table there are around 8,100 clones, roughly three quarters of which are singletons. The data derive from a study of neoadjuvant nivolumab and ipilimumab in lung cancer. Overall study: Nivolumab 3 mg/kg was given days 1, 15 and 29, plus ipilimumab 1 mg/kg day 1 in combination.

V lost 3 bases to trimming and J lost 14 bases, with 13 bases between them. Germline values: CDR1 SGHTA, CDR2 FQGNSA. The CDR3 covers 12 residues. The study, taken as a whole, reports: TCR receptors were sequenced in few samples.

The chain combines TRBV7-2 with TRBJ1-4; perhaps TRBD1 as D (6 bases). The source of this sequence is an adult with non-small cell lung cancer. This material consisted of adjacent normal lung tissue, taken after neoadjuvant nivolumab, alone or with ipilimumab, at or shortly before surgery. The CDR3 coding sequence is TGTGCCAGCAGCTTTTTCACAGGGAACCTGTTTTTT. This codes for CASSFFTGNLFF.